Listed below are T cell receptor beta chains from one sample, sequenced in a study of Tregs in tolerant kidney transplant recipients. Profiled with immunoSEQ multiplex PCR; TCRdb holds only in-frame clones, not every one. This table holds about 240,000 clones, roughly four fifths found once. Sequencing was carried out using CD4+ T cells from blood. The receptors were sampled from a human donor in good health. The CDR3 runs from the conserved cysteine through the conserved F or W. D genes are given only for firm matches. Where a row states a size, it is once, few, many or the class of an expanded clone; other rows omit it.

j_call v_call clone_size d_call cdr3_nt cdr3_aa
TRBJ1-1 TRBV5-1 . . TGCGCCAGCAGCTTGCGACAGCAGAACACTGAAGCTTTCTTT CASSLRQQNTEAFF
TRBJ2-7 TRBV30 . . TGTGCCTGGAGTGGACATCTGTATAGCTCCTACGAGCAGTACTTC CAWSGHLYSSYEQYF
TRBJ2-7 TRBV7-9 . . TGTGCCAGCAGCTTAGGCAGCTACGAGCAGTACTTC CASSLGSYEQYF
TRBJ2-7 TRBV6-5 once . TGTGCCAGCAGTTACTTGGGACGTAAATCCTACGAGCAGTACTTC CASSYLGRKSYEQYF
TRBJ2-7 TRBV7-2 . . TGTGCCAGCAGCTTAGTAGCGGACGGTACACCCTACGAGCAGTACTTC CASSLVADGTPYEQYF
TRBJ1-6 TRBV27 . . TGTGCCAGCAGTTCGGTTCCCGGGGCTAATTCACCCCTCCACTTT CASSSVPGANSPLHF
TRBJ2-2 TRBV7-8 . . TGTGCCAGCAGCCCCCGTAGGGGCTACCTGAACACCGGGGAGCTGTTTTTT CASSPRRGYLNTGELFF
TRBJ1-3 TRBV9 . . TGTGCCAGCAGCCTTCGACAGGATCACGTAGCTGGAAACACCATATATTTT CASSLRQDHVAGNTIYF
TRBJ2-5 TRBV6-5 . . TGTGCCAGCAGTTACGGGTCCCCCGGTGGGACCCAGTACTTC CASSYGSPGGTQYF
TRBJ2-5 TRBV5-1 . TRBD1 TGCGCCAGCAGCGCCCAACCAGCTTACGGGACAGTGTACCAAGAGACCCAGTACTTC CASSAQPAYGTVYQETQYF
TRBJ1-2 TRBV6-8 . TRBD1 TGTGCCGGCACCTCGGACAGGGGGGCGTATGGCTACACCTTC CAGTSDRGAYGYTF
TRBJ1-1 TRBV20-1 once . TGCAGTGCTAGAGTGGGGGAGGCTTTCTTT CSARVGEAFF
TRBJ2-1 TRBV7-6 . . TGTGCCAGCAGCTTAGCGCCGGCTGGAACCTACAATGAGCAGTTCTTC CASSLAPAGTYNEQFF
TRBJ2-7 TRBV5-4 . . TGTGCCAGCAGCTCCTCAAAGGGGACCTCCTACGAGCAGTACTTC CASSSSKGTSYEQYF
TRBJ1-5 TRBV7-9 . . TGTGCCAGCAGCAAAGGACCGGGGCTGGAAGGACAGCCCCAGCATTTT CASSKGPGLEGQPQHF
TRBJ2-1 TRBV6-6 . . TGTGCCAGCAGTTACCCACAGGACTACAATGAGCAGTTCTTC CASSYPQDYNEQFF
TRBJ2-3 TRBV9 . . TGTGCCAGCAGCGTAGGTAGCACAGATACGCAGTATTTT CASSVGSTDTQYF
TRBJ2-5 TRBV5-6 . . TGTGCCAGCAGCTTGAGGGAGACCCAGTACTTC CASSLRETQYF
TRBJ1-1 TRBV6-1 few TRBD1 TGTGCCAGCAGTGAAACCTCCGGGACAGGAAGGGACTTT CASSETSGTGRDF
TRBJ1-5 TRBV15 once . TGTGCCACCAGCAGACCTACGGGGGGTGGACAGCCCCAGCATTTT CATSRPTGGGQPQHF
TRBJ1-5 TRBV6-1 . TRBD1 TGTGCCAGCATACAGGGGGCGGAACTACAGCCCCAGCATTTT CASIQGAELQPQHF
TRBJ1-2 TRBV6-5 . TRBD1 TGTGCCAGCAGCCTAGGGACAGGGAGCTATGGCTACACCTTC CASSLGTGSYGYTF